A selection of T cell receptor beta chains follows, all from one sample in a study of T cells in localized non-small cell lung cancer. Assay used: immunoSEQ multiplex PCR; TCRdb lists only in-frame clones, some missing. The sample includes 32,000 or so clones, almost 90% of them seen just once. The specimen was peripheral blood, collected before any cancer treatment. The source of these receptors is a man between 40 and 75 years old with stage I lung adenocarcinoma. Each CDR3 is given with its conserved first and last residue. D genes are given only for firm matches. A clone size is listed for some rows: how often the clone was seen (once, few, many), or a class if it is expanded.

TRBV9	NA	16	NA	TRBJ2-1	TGTGCCAGCAGCCCCCCTCGCGGGGGACAGTACAATGAGCAGTTCTTC	CASSPPRGGQYNEQFF
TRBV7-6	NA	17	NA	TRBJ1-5	TGTGCCAGCAGCTCCCCACAGGGCCAAGGGGTATCAGGGCCCCAGCATTTT	CASSSPQGQGVSGPQHF
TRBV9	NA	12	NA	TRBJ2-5	TGTGCCAGCAGCAAACCTCGGGAGACCCAGTACTTC	CASSKPRETQYF
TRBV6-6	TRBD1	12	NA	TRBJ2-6	TGTGCCAGCGGGACAGGGGGCAACGTCCTGACTTTC	CASGTGGNVLTF
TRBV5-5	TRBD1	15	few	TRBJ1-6	TGTGCCAGCAGCTTGGACGGACAGGGCTTCTCACCCCTCCACTTT	CASSLDGQGFSPLHF
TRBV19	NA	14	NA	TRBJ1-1	TGTGCCAGTAAGGATTTTCTCTTGAACACTGAAGCTTTCTTT	CASKDFLLNTEAFF
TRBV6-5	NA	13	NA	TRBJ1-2	TGTGCCAGCAGCTCCGGACCCAACTATGGCTACACCTTC	CASSSGPNYGYTF
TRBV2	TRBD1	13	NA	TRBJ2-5	TGTGCCAGCAGTCTGACAGGGTGGGAGACCCAGTACTTC	CASSLTGWETQYF
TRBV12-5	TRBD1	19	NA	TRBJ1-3	TGTGCTAGTGGTTACCCCTCCGGGACAGGGGGCTTATCTGGAAACACCATATATTTT	CASGYPSGTGGLSGNTIYF
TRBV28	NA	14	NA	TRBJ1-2	TGTGCCAGCAGTATGACAGGCCTAGGGTATGGCTACACCTTC	CASSMTGLGYGYTF
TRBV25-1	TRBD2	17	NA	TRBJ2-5	TGTGCCAGCAGTGAACCTAGCGGGGCTTCTGGCGGAGAGACCCAGTACTTC	CASSEPSGASGGETQYF
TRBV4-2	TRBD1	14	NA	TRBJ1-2	TGTGCCAGCAGTCCTACAGGGGGCAACTATGGCTACACCTTC	CASSPTGGNYGYTF
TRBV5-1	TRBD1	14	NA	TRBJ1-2	TGCGCCAGCAGCTTACAGACAGGGGACTATGGCTACACCTTC	CASSLQTGDYGYTF
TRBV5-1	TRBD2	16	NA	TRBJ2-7	TGCGCCAGCAGCTTGTGGGTGAGCGGGGGCGTCTACGAGCAGTACTTC	CASSLWVSGGVYEQYF
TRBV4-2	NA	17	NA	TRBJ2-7	TGTGCCAGCAGCCAAGAATCGGGCTTGACAGGATCTTACGAGCAGTACTTC	CASSQESGLTGSYEQYF
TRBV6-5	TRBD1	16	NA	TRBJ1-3	TGTGCCAGCAGTTACTCGTGGACAGGGGCTGGAAACACCATATATTTT	CASSYSWTGAGNTIYF
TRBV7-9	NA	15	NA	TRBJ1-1	TGTGCCAGCAGCTTAACCCAGGGGAGTAATTCTGAAGCTTTCTTT	CASSLTQGSNSEAFF
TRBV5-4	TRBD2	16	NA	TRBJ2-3	TGTGCCAGCAGCCCTCGACTAGCGGGGTTCACAGATACGCAGTATTTT	CASSPRLAGFTDTQYF
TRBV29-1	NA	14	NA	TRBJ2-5	TGCAGCGTTGAAGATATTAGCAGCCAAGAGACCCAGTACTTC	CSVEDISSQETQYF
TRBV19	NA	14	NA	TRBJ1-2	TGTGCCAGTATCGAGGTCGGCAGGAACTATGGCTACACCTTC	CASIEVGRNYGYTF
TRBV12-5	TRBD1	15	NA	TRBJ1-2	TGTGCTAGTGGGCTCGGACAGGGGGCTTTCTATGGCTACACCTTC	CASGLGQGAFYGYTF
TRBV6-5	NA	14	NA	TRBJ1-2	TGTGCCAGCAGACTACAGGGTAGATTTTATGGCTACACCTTC	CASRLQGRFYGYTF
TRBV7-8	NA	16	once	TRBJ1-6	TGTGCCAGCAGCTTAGGAACTACAGGGCCTAATTCACCCCTCCACTTT	CASSLGTTGPNSPLHF
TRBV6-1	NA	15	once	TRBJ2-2	TGTGCCAGCAGTGGGGGCAGCCTGAACACCGGGGAGCTGTTTTTT	CASSGGSLNTGELFF
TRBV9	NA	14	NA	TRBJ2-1	TGTGCCAGCAGCGTAGAACCCAGTAGTGATGAGCAGTTCTTC	CASSVEPSSDEQFF
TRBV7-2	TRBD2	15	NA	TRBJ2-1	TGTGCCAGCAGCTTAAGAGCGGGGGGAATAAATGAGCAGTTCTTC	CASSLRAGGINEQFF
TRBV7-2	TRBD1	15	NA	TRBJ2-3	TGTGCCAGCAGCTACCGGGACAGATCGACAGATACGCAGTATTTT	CASSYRDRSTDTQYF
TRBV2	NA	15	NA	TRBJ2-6	TGTGCCAGCAGTGTAAGTCACGGAGGGGCCAACGTCCTGACTTTC	CASSVSHGGANVLTF
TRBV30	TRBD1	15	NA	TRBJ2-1	TGTGCCTGGAGTGGAACAGGGGGTCGTAGTGCTGAGCAGTTCTTC	CAWSGTGGRSAEQFF
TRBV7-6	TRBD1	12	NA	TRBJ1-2	TGTGCCAGCAGCCGAGGGGGCTCCGGCTACACCTTC	CASSRGGSGYTF
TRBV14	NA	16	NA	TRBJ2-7	TGTGCCAGCAGCCAAGATCAGGGCAGGGAGTATACCGAGCAGTACTTC	CASSQDQGREYTEQYF
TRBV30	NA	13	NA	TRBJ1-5	TGTGCCTGGAGTGTCAGGCAGGGGCTGCCCCAGCATTTT	CAWSVRQGLPQHF
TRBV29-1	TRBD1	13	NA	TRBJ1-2	TGCAGCGCACCGGACCAGGGGGAAAATGGCTACACCTTC	CSAPDQGENGYTF
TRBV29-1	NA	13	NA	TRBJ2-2	TGCAGCGTTGAGCGACAGGACACCGGGGAGCTGTTTTTT	CSVERQDTGELFF
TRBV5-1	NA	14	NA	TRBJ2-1	TGCGCCAGCTATGATCTCAGCTCCTACAATGAGCAGTTCTTC	CASYDLSSYNEQFF
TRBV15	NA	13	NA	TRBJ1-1	TGTGCCACCAGCAGAGATCGGAACACTGAAGCTTTCTTT	CATSRDRNTEAFF
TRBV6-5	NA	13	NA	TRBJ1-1	TGTGCCAGCAGTTACATCAGGGAAACTGAAGCTTTCTTT	CASSYIRETEAFF
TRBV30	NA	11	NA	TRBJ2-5	TGTGCCTGGAGCGGTACAGGGACCCAGTACTTC	CAWSGTGTQYF
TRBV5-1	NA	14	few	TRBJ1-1	TGCGCCAGCAGCTTTGGACATAAGAACACTGAAGCTTTCTTT	CASSFGHKNTEAFF
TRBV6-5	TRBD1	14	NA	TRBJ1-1	TGTGCCAGCAGCCGGACAGGACAGAACACTGAAGCTTTCTTT	CASSRTGQNTEAFF
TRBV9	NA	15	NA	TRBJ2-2	TGTGCCAGCAGCGTAGGCCCAGGAGGAACCGGGGAGCTGTTTTTT	CASSVGPGGTGELFF